The clone carrying this T cell receptor (beta chain) was observed a few times. Using immunoSEQ multiplex PCR, the repertoire was profiled, and TCRdb retains in-frame clones only, with some absent. This table holds 73,000 or so clones, around 65% found once. This entry is derived from a study of cytotoxic CD8 clonotypes in ibrutinib-treated CLL. Germline V gene data show CDR1 as MDHEN and CDR2 as SYDVKM. Trimming left V 5 bases short and J 2 bases short, with 22 bases between. The CDR3 has 17 amino acids. V and J are TRBV28 and TRBJ2-7; D is perhaps TRBD2 (5 bases). This sequence was found in a human donor with chronic lymphocytic leukemia. Sequences were derived from PBMCs, sampled after 12 months of ibrutinib treatment. CDR3 sequence reads: CASSLVPRTGYPYEQYF. CDR3 bases: TGTGCCAGCAGTCTTGTCCCCCGGACGGGGTATCCCTACGAGCAGTACTTC. Full variable domain (outside the CDR3, taken from reference TRBV28 and TRBJ2-7): DVKVTQSSRYLVKRTGEKVFLECVQDMDHENMFWYRQDPGLGLRLIYFSYDVKMKEKGDIPEGYSVSREKKERFSLILESASTNQTSMYLCASSLVPRTGYPYEQYFGPGTRLTVT.